This TCR beta chain appears in the sequencing data of a study of naive and memory T cell subsets. An equimolar mix of two oligonucleotides served as the beta constant-region primer for TRBC1 and TRBC2. Four rounds of PCR amplified the ligated cDNA using nested alpha and beta constant-region primers plus SP2. One entry per CDR3 protein results from TCRdb running MiXCR on the UMI-ligation and nested PCR reads. The sample lists around 17,000 distinct CDR3 sequences, approximately 9.4% occurring once. Overall study findings and caveats: Naive and memory subsets had different power law exponents for TCR abundance. Diversity fell and Gini index rose from naive through CM, EM, EMRA. Findings for naive and memory subsets could not be checked against ground truth.

This clonotype appeared many times. Its specificity is unknown. This TCR was recovered from a human donor in good health. The sequencing input was central memory CD8+ T cells from blood.

The CDR3 is CSARDDASMNTEAFF. DNA of the CDR3: TGCAGTGCTAGAGATGACGCTAGCATGAACACTGAAGCTTTCTTT. V is TRBV20-1 and J is TRBJ1-1; D is unresolved. CDR1 and CDR2 from the germline V gene are DFQATT and SNEGSKA (reference sequence). The germline V and J ends were trimmed by 0 bases and 0 bases, with 11 bases remaining between them. CDR3 length equals 15 residues.